This TCR beta chain stems from a study of cytomegalovirus exposure and HLA in healthy donors. General study points: Reportedly, cytomegalovirus status was diagnosed with high sensitivity and specificity.

V was trimmed by 4 bases and J by 8 bases, leaving 19 bases between them. This CDR3 has 15 residues. Germline CDR1 and CDR2: SGHRS and YFSETQ. Data came from immunoSEQ multiplex PCR; TCRdb stores just in-frame clones and leaves some out. The sample records 67,000 or so clones, approximately 94% being singletons. A word on this clone: Its antigen is unidentified.

The sequencing input was PBMCs. The sequence came from a man between 18 and 29 years old in good health and CMV-seropositive. The chain links TRBV5-1 to TRBJ2-1; no definite D call. CDR3 sequence reads: CASSPPTPSRDEQFF. The DNA for the CDR3 is TGCGCCAGCAGCCCCCCTACTCCGTCCCGGGATGAGCAGTTCTTC.